This TCR beta chain was observed in a study of T cell responses to AZD1222 COVID-19 vaccine. This CDR3 comprises 16 residues. Germline CDR1 is SGHRS and CDR2 is YFSETQ. The ends lost 5 bases at V and 2 bases at J; junction bases unmatched: 6. Of note for this clone: Its target is not known.

Study-level findings and limits: Regions 160-218 and 743-854 held dominance among vaccine-associated CD4 TCRs, which spanned spike. Just five or six AZD1222 recipients were seropositive at baseline. Donors skewed white British and female; clonal diversity was possibly underestimated.

Using immunoSEQ multiplex PCR, the repertoire was profiled, and TCRdb retains in-frame clones only, with some absent. This sample carries 95,000 to 130,000 clones, about 86% of them seen once, and the ten largest clones take just over 9.5%. This chain joins TRBV5-1 and TRBJ1-4; TRBD1 agrees at 10 bases. The receptor's source is an adult in good health. The source material was peripheral blood, sampled on day 0 of AZD1222 vaccination. The CDR3 sequence: CASSRDRGHTNEKLFF. The DNA for the CDR3 is TGCGCCAGCAGTCGCGACAGGGGGCACACTAATGAAAAACTGTTTTTT.